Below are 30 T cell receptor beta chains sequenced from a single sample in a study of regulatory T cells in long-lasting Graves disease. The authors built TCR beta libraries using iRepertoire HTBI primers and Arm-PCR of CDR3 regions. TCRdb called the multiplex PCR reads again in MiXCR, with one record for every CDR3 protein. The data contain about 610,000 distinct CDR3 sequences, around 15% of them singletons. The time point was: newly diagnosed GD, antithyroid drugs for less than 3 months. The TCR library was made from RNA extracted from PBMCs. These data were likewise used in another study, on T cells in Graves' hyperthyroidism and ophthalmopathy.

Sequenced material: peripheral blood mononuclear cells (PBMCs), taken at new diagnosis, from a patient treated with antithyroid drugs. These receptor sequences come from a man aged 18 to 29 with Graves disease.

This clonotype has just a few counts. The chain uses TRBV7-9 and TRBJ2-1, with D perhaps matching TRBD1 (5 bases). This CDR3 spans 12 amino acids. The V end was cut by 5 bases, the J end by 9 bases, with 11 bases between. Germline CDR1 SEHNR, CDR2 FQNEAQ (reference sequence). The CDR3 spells CASSQGIGEQFF. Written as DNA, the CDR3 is TGTGCCAGCAGCCAGGGTATCGGTGAGCAGTTCTTC.

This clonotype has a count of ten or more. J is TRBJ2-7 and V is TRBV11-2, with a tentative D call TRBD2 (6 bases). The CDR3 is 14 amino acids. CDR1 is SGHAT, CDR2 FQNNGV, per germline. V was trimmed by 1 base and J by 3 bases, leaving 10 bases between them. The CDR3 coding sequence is TGTGCCAGCAGCTTAGCGGGAGAGAGCTACGAGCAGTACTTC. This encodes CASSLAGESYEQYF.

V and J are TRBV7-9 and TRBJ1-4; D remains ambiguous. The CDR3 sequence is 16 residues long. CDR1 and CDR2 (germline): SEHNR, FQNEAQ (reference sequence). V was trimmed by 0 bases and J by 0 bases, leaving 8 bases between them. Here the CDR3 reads CASSLAGSATNEKLFF. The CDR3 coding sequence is TGTGCCAGCAGCTTAGCAGGGTCAGCAACTAATGAAAAACTGTTTTTT. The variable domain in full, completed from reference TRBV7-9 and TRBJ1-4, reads DTGVSQNPRHKITKRGQNVTFRCDPISEHNRLYWYRQTLGQGPEFLTYFQNEAQLEKSRLLSDRFSAERPKGSFSTLEIQRTEQGDSAMYLCASSLAGSATNEKLFFGSGTQLSVL.

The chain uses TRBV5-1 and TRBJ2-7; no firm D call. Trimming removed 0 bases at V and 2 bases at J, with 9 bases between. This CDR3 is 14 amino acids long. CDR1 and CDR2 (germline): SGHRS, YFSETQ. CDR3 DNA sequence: TGCGCCAGCAGCTTGGCCCCAGCGACCTACGAGCAGTACTTC. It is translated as CASSLAPATYEQYF. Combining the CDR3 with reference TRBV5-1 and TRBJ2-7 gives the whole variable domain KAGVTQTPRYLIKTRGQQVTLSCSPISGHRSVSWYQQTPGQGLQFLFEYFSETQRNKGNFPGRFSGRQFSNSRSEMNVSTLELGDSALYLCASSLAPATYEQYFGPGTRLTVT.

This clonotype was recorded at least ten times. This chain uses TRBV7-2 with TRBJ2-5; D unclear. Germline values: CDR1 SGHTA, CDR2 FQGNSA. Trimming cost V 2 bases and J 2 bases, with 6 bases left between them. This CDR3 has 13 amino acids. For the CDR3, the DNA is TGTGCCAGCAGCTTAAGGCTTCAAGAGACCCAGTACTTC. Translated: CASSLRLQETQYF.

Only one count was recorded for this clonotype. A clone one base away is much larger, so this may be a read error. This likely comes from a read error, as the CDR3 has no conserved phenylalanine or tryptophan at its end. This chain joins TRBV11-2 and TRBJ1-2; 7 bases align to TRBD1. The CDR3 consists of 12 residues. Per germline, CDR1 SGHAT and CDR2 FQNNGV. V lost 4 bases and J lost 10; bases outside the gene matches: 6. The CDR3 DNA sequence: TGTGCCAGCAGCTCGCACAGGGGTGACTACACCCTC. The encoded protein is CASSSHRGDYTL.

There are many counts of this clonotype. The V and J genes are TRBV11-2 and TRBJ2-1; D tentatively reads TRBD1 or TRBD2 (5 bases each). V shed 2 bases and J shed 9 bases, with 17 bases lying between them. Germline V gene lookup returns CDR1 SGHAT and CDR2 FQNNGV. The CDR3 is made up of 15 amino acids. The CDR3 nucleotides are TGTGCCAGCAGCTTACGGGGCGCGGAGTACGGTGAGCAGTTCTTC. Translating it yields CASSLRGAEYGEQFF.

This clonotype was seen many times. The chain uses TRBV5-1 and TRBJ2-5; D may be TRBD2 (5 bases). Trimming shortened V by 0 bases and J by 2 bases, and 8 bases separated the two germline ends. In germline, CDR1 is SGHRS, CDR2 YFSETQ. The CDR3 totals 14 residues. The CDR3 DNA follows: TGCGCCAGCAGCTTGGCTCCGGGACAAGAGACCCAGTACTTC. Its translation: CASSLAPGQETQYF.

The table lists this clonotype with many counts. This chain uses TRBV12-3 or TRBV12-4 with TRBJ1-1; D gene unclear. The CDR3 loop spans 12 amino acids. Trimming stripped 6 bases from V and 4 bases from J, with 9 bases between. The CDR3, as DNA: TGTGCCAGCAGCCCGGAGCGCACTGAAGCTTTCTTT. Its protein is CASSPERTEAFF.

The CDR3 reads CASSGGTGTLEQYF. DNA for the CDR3: TGTGCCAGCAGTGGGGGGACAGGGACGCTCGAGCAGTACTTC. The chain combines TRBV2 with TRBJ2-7, with 9 bases aligning to TRBD1. This CDR3 is 14 amino acids long. Germline CDR1 is SNHLY and CDR2 is FYNNEI. V was pared by 4 bases and J by 6 bases, with 7 bases of the junction left unmatched.

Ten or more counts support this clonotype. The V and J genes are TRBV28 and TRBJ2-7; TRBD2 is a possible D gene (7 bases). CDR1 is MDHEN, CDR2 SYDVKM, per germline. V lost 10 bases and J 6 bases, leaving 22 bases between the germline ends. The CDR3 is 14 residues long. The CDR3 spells CATVGGSGTSEQYF. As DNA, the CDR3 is TGTGCCACCGTGGGGGGGAGTGGGACATCCGAGCAGTACTTC.

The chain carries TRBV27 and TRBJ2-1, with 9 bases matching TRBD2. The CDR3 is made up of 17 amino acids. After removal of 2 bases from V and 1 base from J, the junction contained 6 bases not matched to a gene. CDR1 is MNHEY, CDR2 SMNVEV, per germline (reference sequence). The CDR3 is CASSLSSAGGSYNEQFF. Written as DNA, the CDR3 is TGTGCCAGCAGTTTAAGTTCAGCGGGAGGATCCTACAATGAGCAGTTCTTC.

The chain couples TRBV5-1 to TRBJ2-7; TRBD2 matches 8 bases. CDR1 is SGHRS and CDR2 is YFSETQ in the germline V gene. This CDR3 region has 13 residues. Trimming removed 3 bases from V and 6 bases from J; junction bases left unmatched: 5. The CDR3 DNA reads TGCGCCAGCAGCTCAGGACTAGCCTCCGAGCAGTACTTC. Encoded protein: CASSSGLASEQYF.

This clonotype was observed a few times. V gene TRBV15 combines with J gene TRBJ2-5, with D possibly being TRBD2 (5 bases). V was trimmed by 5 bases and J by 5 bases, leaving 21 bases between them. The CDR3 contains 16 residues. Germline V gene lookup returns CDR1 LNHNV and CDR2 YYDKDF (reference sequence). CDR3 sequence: CATSPEALASGETQYF. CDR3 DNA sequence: TGTGCCACCAGCCCCGAGGCGCTAGCTTCGGGGGAGACCCAGTACTTC. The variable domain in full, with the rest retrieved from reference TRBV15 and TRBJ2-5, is DAMVIQNPRYQVTQFGKPVTLSCSQTLNHNVMYWYQQKSSQAPKLLFHYYDKDFNNEADTPDNFQSRRPNTSFCFLDIRSPGLGDTAMYLCATSPEALASGETQYFGPGTRLLVL.

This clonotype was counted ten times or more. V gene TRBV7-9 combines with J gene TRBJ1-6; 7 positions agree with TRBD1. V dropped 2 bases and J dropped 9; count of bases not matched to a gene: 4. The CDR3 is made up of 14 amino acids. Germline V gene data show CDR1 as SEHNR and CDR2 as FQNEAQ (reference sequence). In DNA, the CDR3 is TGTGCCAGCAGCTTAAGGGGGCCGGGTTCACCCCTCCACTTT. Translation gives CASSLRGPGSPLHF.

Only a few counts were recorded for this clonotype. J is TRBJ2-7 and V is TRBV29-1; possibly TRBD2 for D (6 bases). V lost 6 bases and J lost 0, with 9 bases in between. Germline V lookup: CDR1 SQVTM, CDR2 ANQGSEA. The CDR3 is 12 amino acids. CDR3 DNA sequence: TGCAGCGTCGGGACTCTCTCCTACGAGCAGTACTTC. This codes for CSVGTLSYEQYF.

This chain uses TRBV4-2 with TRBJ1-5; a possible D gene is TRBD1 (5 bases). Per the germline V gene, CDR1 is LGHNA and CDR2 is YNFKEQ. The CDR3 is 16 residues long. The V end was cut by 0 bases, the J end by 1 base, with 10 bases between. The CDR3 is CASSQDAGRSNQPQHF. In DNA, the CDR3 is TGTGCCAGCAGCCAAGATGCAGGGAGAAGCAATCAGCCCCAGCATTTT.

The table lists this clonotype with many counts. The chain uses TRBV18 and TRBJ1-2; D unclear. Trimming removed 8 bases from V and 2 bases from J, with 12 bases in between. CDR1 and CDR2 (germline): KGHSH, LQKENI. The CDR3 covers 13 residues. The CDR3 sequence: CASSQDSNYGYTF. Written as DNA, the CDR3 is TGTGCCAGCAGCCAAGATAGCAACTATGGCTACACCTTC. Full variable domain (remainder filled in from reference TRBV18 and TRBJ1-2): NAGVMQNPRHLVRRRGQEARLRCSPMKGHSHVYWYRQLPEEGLKFMVYLQKENIIDESGMPKERFSAEFPKEGPSILRIQQVVRGDSAAYFCASSQDSNYGYTFGSGTRLTVV.

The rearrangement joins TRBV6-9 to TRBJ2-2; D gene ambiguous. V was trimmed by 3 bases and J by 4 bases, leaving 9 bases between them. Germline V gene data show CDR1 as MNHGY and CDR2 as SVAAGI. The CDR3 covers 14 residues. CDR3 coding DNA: TGTGCCAGCAGTTACCGTCTAAGCACCGGGGAGCTGTTTTTT. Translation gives CASSYRLSTGELFF.

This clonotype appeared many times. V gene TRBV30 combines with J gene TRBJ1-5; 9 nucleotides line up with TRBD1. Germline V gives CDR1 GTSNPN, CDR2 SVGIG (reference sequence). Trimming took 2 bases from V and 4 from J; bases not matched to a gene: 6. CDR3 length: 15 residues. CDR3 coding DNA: TGTGCCTGGAGTCCGGGACAGGGCCAGAATCAGCCCCAGCATTTT. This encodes CAWSPGQGQNQPQHF. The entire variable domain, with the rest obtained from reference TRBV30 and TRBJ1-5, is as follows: SQTIHQWPATLVQPVGSPLSLECTVEGTSNPNLYWYRQAAGRGLQLLFYSVGIGQISSEVPQNLSASRPQDRQFILSSKKLLLSDSGFYLCAWSPGQGQNQPQHFGDGTRLSIL.

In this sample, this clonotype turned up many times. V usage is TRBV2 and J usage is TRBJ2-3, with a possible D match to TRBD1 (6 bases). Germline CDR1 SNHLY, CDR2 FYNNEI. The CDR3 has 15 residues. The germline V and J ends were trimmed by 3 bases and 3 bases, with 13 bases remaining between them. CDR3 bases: TGTGCCAGCAGTGAGGGCAGGGGTTTTACAGATACGCAGTATTTT. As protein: CASSEGRGFTDTQYF.

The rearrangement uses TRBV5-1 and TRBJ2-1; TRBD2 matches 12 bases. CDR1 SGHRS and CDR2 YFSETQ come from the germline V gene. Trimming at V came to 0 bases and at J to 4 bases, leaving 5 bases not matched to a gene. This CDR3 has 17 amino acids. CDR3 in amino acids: CASSLGHTSGRYNEQFF. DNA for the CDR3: TGCGCCAGCAGCTTGGGGCACACTAGCGGGAGGTACAATGAGCAGTTCTTC.

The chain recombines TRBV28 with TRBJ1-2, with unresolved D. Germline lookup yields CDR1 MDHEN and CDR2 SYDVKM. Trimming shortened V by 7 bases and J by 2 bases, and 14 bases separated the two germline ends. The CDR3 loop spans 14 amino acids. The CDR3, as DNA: TGTGCCAGCACCTATCCCGCCGGGAACTATGGCTACACCTTC. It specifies CASTYPAGNYGYTF.

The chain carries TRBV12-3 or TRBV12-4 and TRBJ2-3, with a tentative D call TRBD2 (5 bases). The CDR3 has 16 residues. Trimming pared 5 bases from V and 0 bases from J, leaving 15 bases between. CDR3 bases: TGTGCCAGCAGTGAAATTCGCCGGGAAAGCACAGATACGCAGTATTTT. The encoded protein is CASSEIRRESTDTQYF.

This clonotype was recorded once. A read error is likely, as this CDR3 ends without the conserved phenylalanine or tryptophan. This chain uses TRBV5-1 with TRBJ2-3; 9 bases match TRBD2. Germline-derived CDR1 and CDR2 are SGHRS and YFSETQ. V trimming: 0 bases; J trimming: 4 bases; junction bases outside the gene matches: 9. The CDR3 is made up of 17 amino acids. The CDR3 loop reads CASSLASSGKSADTQYL. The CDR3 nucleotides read TGCGCCAGCAGCTTGGCGTCTAGCGGGAAGAGTGCAGATACGCAGTATTTG.

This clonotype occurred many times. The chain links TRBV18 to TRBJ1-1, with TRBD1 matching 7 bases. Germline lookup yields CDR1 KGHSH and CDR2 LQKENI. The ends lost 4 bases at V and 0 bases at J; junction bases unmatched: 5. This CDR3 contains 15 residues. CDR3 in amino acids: CASSLYGQVNTEAFF. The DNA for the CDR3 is TGTGCCAGCTCACTATATGGACAGGTGAACACTGAAGCTTTCTTT.

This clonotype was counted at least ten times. The CDR3 protein is CADAAGINTEAFF. As DNA, the CDR3 is TGTGCCGACGCAGCGGGAATTAACACTGAAGCTTTCTTT. This rearrangement joins TRBV2 to TRBJ1-1; D is uncertain. Germline-derived CDR1 and CDR2 are SNHLY and FYNNEI. Trimming took off 11 bases at V and 2 bases at J, with 15 bases between the two ends. There are 13 residues in the CDR3.

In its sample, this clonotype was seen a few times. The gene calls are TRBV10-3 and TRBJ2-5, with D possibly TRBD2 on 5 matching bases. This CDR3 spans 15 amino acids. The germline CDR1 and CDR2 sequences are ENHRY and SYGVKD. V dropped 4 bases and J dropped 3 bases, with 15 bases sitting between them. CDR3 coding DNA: TGTGCCATCAGTGGGGAGACTGCACCTAAAGAGACCCAGTACTTC. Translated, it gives CAISGETAPKETQYF.

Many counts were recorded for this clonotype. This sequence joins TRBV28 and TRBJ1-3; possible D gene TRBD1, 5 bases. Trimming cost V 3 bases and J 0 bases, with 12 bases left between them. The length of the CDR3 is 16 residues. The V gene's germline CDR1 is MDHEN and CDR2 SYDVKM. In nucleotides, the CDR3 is TGTGCCAGCAGTTTCTTGGGCGGGGGCTCTGGAAACACCATATATTTT. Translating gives CASSFLGGGSGNTIYF.

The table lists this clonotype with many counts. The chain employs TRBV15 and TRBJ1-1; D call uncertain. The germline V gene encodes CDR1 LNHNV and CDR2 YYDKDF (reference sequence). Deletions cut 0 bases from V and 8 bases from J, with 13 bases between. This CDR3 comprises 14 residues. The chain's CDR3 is CATSRDPGGPEAFF. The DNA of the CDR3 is TGTGCCACCAGCAGAGATCCGGGCGGGCCCGAAGCTTTCTTT.